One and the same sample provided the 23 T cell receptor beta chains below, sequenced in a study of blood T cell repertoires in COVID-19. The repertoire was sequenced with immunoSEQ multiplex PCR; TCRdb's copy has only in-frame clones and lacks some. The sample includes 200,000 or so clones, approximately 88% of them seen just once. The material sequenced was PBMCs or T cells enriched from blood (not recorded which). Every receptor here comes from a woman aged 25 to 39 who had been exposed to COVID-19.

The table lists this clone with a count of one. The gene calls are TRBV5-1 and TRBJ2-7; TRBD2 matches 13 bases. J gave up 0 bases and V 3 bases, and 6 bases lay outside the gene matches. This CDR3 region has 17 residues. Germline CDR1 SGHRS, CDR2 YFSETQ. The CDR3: CASSWGLAGQSSYEQYF. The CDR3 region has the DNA TGCGCCAGCAGCTGGGGACTAGCGGGACAAAGCTCCTACGAGCAGTACTTC.

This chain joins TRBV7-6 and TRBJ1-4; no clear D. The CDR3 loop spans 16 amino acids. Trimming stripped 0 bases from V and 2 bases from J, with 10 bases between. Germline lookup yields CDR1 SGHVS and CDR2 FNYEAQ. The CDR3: CASSLAVTSTNEKLFF. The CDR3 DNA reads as TGTGCCAGCAGCTTAGCGGTAACTTCTACTAATGAAAAACTGTTTTTT.

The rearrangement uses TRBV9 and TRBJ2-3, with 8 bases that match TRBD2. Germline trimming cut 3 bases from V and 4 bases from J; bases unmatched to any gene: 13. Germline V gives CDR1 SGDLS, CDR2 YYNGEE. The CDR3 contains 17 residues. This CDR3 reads CASSGRNGRAGADTQYF. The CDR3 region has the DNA TGTGCCAGCAGCGGTAGGAACGGGAGGGCCGGCGCAGATACGCAGTATTTT.

The CDR3 region has the DNA TGTGCCAGCAGCCGGGACAGGGGGCTCGGCTACACCTTC. Protein: CASSRDRGLGYTF. The V and J genes are TRBV2 and TRBJ1-2; 12 bases are a match to TRBD1. From germline, CDR1 is SNHLY and CDR2 FYNNEI. The CDR3 runs 13 residues. V gave up 6 bases and J gave up 8 bases; unmatched junction bases: 4.

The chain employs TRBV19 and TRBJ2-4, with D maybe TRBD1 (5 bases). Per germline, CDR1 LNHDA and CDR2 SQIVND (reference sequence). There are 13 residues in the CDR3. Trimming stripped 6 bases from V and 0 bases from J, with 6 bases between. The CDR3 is CASSRVAKNIQYF. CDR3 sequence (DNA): TGTGCCAGTAGCAGGGTAGCCAAAAACATTCAGTACTTC.

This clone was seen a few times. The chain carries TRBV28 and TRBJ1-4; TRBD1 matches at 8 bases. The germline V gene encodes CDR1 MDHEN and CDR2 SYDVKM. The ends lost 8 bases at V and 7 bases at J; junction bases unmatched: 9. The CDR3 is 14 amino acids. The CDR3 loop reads CASHLQGGSEKLFF. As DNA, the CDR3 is TGTGCCAGCCATTTACAGGGGGGAAGTGAAAAACTGTTTTTT.

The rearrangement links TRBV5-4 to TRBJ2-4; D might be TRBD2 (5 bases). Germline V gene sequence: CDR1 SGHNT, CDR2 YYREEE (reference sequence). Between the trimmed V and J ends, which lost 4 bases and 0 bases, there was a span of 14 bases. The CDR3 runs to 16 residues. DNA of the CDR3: TGTGCCAGCAGCCCGGGGAAACAGCTAGCCAAAAACATTCAGTACTTC. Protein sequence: CASSPGKQLAKNIQYF.

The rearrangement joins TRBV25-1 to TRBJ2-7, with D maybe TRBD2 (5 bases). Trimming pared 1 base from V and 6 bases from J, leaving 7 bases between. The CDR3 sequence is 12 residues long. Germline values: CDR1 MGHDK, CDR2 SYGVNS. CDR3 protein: CASSESAGEQYF. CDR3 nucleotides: TGTGCCAGCAGTGAATCGGCGGGCGAGCAGTACTTC.

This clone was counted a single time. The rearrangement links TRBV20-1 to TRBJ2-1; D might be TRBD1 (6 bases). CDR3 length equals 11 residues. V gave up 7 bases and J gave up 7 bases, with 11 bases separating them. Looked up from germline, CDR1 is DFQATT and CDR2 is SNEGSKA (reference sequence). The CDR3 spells CSVLQGNEQFF. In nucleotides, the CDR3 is TGCAGTGTCTTACAGGGAAATGAGCAGTTCTTC.

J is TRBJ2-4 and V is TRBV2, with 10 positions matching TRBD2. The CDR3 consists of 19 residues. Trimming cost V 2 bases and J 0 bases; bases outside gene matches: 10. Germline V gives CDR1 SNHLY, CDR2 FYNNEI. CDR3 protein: CASSERWLAGALAKNIQYF. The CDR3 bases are TGTGCCAGCAGTGAAAGATGGCTAGCGGGAGCCTTAGCCAAAAACATTCAGTACTTC. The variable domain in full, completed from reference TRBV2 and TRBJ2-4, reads EPEVTQTPSHQVTQMGQEVILRCVPISNHLYFYWYRQILGQKVEFLVSFYNNEISEKSEIFDDQFSVERPDGSNFTLKIRSTKLEDSAMYFCASSERWLAGALAKNIQYFGAGTRLSVL.

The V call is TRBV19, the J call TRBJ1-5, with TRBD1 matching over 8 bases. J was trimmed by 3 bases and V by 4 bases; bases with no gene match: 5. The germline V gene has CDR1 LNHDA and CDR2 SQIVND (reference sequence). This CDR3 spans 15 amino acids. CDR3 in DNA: TGTGCCAGTAGTACGACAGGGGTGACCAATCAGCCCCAGCATTTT. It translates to CASSTTGVTNQPQHF.

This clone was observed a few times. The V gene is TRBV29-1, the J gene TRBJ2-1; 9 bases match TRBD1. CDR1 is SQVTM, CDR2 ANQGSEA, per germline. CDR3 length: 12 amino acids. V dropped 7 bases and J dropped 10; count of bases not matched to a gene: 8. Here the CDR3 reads CSGNSGTGEQFF. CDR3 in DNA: TGCAGCGGTAACTCCGGGACAGGGGAGCAGTTCTTC.

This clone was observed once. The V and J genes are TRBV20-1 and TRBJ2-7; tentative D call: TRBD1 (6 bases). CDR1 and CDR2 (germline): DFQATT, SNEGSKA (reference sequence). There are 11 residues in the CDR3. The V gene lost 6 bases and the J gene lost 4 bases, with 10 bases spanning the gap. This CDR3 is CSATQGYEQYF. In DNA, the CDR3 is TGCAGTGCAACACAGGGATACGAGCAGTACTTC.

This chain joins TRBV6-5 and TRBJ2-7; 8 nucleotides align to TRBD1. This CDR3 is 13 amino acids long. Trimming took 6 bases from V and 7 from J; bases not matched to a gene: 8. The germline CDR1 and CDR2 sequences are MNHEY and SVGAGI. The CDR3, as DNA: TGTGCCAGCAGCCGCGACAGGGGAACTGAGCAGTACTTC. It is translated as CASSRDRGTEQYF.

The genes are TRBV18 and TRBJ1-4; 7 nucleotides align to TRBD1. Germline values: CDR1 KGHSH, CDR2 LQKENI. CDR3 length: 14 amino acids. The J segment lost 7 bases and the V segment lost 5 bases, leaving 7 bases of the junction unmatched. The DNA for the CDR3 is TGTGCCAGCTCAAACAGGGGTTTTGGTGAAAAACTGTTTTTT. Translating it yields CASSNRGFGEKLFF.

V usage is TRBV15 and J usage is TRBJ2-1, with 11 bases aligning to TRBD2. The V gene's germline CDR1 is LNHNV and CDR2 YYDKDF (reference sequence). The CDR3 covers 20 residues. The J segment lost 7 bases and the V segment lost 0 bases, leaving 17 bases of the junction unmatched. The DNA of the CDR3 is TGTGCCACCAGCAGAGAGGGGGACCCTTCTAGCGGGAGGCTTGGGAATGAGCAGTTCTTC. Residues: CATSREGDPSSGRLGNEQFF.

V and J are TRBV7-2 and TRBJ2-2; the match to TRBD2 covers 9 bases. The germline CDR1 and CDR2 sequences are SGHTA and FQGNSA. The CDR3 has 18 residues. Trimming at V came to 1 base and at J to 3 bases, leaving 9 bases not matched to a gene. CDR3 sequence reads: CASSLVAGGPLDTGELFF. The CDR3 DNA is TGTGCCAGCAGCTTAGTGGCGGGAGGGCCGTTGGACACCGGGGAGCTGTTTTTT.

The CDR3 nucleotides are TGTGCCAGTAAGACAGGGATGACGGGTAATTCACCCCTCCACTTT. Its translation is CASKTGMTGNSPLHF. The chain couples TRBV19 to TRBJ1-6; 7 positions match TRBD1. V gave up 7 bases and J gave up 6 bases; unmatched junction bases: 9. Germline-derived CDR1 and CDR2 are LNHDA and SQIVND (reference sequence). There are 15 residues in the CDR3.

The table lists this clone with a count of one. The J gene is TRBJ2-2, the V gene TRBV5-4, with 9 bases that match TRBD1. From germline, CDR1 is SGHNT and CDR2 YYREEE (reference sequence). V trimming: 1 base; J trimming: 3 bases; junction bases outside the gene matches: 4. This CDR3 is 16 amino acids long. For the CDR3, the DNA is TGTGCCAGCAGCTTGCCCCGACAGGGGGACACCGGGGAGCTGTTTTTT. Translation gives CASSLPRQGDTGELFF.

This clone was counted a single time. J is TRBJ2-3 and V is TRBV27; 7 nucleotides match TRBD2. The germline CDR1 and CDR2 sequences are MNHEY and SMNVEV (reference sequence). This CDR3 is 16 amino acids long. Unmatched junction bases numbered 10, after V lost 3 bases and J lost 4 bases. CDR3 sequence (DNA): TGTGCCAGCAGTTTTGATAGGACTAGTGTTTCAGATACGCAGTATTTT. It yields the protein CASSFDRTSVSDTQYF.

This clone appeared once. Here the CDR3 reads CASSLLLGQGNVNTEAFF. DNA of the CDR3: TGCGCCAGCAGCTTGCTTTTGGGACAGGGTAATGTGAACACTGAAGCTTTCTTT. V gene TRBV5-1 combines with J gene TRBJ1-1, with TRBD1 identical over 9 bases. With 1 base clipped from V and 0 bases from J, the junction kept 10 bases outside the gene matches. This CDR3 spans 18 amino acids. Germline lookup yields CDR1 SGHRS and CDR2 YFSETQ.

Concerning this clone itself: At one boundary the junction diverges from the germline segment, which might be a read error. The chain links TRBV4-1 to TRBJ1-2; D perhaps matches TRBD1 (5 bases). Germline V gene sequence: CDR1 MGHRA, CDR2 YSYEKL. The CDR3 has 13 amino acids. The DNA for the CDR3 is TGCGCCAGCAGCCATCGGGGGGACTACGGCTACACCTTC. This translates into CASSHRGDYGYTF.

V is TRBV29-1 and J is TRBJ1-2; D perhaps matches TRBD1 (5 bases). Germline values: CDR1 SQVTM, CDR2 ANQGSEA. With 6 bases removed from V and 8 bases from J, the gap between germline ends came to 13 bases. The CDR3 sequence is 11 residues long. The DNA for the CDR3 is TGCAGCGTCCTGGGGCCCGAGGGCTACACCTTC. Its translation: CSVLGPEGYTF.